This T cell receptor beta chain derives from a study of blood T cell repertoires in COVID-19 (dated by TCRdb to 2019 to 2021). About the full investigation: Samples from collaborators originated in the United States, Italy and Spain and spanned both the acute and convalescent phases of COVID-19. The prospective study material was composed of cDNA or gDNA derived from T cells, B-cell-depleted T cells, or PBMCs. The dataset comprised deeply sampled blood TCRbeta repertoires from subjects exposed to, actively infected with, or recovered from COVID-19. The repertoires were released in a freely available public database intended as a resource for research on the immune response to SARS-CoV-2. The samples were drawn from the first 160 participants of the ongoing ImmuneRACE study and from 1,254 subjects provided by 6 global collaborators. Sample metadata almost always included a de-identified subject ID, COVID-19 status, age in years and sex. Where available, HLA class I and class II types were taken from metadata supplied by the sample provider and were not determined by assay-based typing.

On the study overall, not on this receptor specifically: How much clinical and demographic metadata was included differed by source and by participant, and the metadata was provided uncurated.

A note on this clone: No cognate antigen has been identified for it. Base qualities are not provided; no much larger clone lies one nucleotide away.

At the junction V is shortened by 6 bases and J by 1 base; bases outside the gene matches: 7. Per the germline V gene, MNHEY is the CDR1 and SVGAGI is the CDR2. The CDR3 runs 15 amino acids, cysteine and phenylalanine included. CDR3 DNA only is kept here, 45 bases in frame from base 1. The immunoSEQ Assay, a bias-controlled multiplex PCR, was used to amplify TCRbeta CDR3 regions from genomic DNA. As for how the authors treated the data: The number of nucleated cells in each sample was estimated from the amplification of reference gene primers within the assay. Sequence reads were collapsed and filtered to measure the absolute abundance of every unique TCRbeta CDR3 rearrangement. For each sample, productive Simpson clonality was calculated as the square root of Simpson's diversity index across productive rearrangements. Drawn from immuneACCESS, this table holds only the in-frame rearrangements with V and J called that TCRdb kept. Clones are partly lost; checked studies trace under half to an unresolved V gene and leave the rest unexplained. V, J and clone size derive from that table, while D and trimming were established from the DNA sequence. The sample table shows 100,000 to 150,000 clones, and over 75% are seen once. About 9.9% of the sample comes from the top ten.

Collaborating institutions collected whole blood in K2EDTA tubes following their own protocols. For TCRbeta analysis, collaborator samples were shipped as frozen whole blood, as isolated PBMCs, or as DNA extracted from either sample type. Input material: peripheral blood. The V gene is TRBV6-5 and the J gene is TRBJ2-3; the central 7 bases match TRBD2. The source of this sequence is a man in his forties with active or convalescent COVID-19. The CDR3 reads as follows: CASRTLAEGTDTQYF. The DNA sequence is given as TGTGCCAGCAGGACCCTAGCGGAGGGCACAGATACGCAGTATTTT.